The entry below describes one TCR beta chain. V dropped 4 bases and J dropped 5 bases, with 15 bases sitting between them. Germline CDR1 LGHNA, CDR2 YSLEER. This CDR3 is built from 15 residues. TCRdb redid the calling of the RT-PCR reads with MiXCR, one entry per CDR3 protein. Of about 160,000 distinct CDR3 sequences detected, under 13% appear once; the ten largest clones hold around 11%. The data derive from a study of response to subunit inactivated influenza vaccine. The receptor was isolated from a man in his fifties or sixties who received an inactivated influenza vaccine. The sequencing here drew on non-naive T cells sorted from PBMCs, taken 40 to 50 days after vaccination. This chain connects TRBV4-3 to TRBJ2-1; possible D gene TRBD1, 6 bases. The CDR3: CASSRSPGQNNEQFF. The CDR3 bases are TGCGCCAGCAGCCGTTCGCCGGGACAAAACAATGAGCAGTTCTTC.